This T cell receptor beta chain comes out of a study of siplizumab effects on memory and regulatory T cells. Study results and limitations: Siplizumab caused a significant drop in alloreactive sequences traceable to unstimulated CD4+ memory cells. In unstimulated cells, naive T cells appeared more diverse than memory T cells and seemed major alloresponse contributors. No more than a minor fraction of alloreactive clones could be traced back to unstimulated subsets.

Repertoires were generated with immunoSEQ multiplex PCR, while TCRdb's copy carries only in-frame clones and drops some. Of about 100,000 clones listed, about 90% are singletons. Regarding this clone: Its specificity is unknown.

Trimming stripped 1 base from V and 0 bases from J, with 14 bases between. The CDR3 is made up of 16 amino acids. CDR1 and CDR2 from the germline V gene are SGHRS and YFSETQ. The source is a human donor in good health. V is TRBV5-1 and J is TRBJ2-7; perhaps TRBD1 as D (5 bases). Material for sequencing was Tregs sorted from blood. CDR3 DNA sequence: TGCGCCAGCAGCTTGCTCGGAAGGGGCTTCTCCTACGAGCAGTACTTC. Translating it yields CASSLLGRGFSYEQYF.